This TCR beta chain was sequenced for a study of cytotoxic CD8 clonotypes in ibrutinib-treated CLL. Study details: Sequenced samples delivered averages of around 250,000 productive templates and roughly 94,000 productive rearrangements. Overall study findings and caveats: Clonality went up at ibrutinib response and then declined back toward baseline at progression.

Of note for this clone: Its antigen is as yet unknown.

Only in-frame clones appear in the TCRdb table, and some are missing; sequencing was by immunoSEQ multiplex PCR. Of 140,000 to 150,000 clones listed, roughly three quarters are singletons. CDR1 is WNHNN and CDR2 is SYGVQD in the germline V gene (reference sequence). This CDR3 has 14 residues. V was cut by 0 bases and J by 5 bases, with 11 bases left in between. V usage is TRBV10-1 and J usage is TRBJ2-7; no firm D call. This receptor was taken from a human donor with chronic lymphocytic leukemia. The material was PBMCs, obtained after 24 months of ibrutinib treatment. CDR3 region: CASSESFYVNEQYF. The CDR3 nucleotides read TGCGCCAGCAGTGAGTCGTTTTACGTCAACGAGCAGTACTTC.